These 30 T cell receptor beta chains came from one sample sequenced in a study of control samples from healthy donors and cancer patients. Sequenced by immunoSEQ multiplex PCR; TCRdb stores in-frame clones only, minus some. The repertoire holds hundreds of thousands of clones, over 75% seen once, with approximately 6.3% in the top ten. Sequencing was carried out using PBMCs. Receptors were obtained from a man aged 40-55 years with head and neck cancer.

V usage is TRBV5-1 and J usage is TRBJ2-3; 12 bases map to TRBD2. The CDR3 has 16 residues. In germline, CDR1 is SGHRS, CDR2 YFSETQ. J lost 8 bases, V lost 0 bases, and 7 bases had no gene match. DNA of the CDR3: TGCGCCAGCAGCTTGGAGACTAGCGGGGGCCGGGGTACGCAGTATTTT. Encoded protein: CASSLETSGGRGTQYF.

This chain connects TRBV30 to TRBJ2-7, with 9 nucleotides matching TRBD2. Germline CDR1 GTSNPN, CDR2 SVGIG (reference sequence). V lost 1 base to trimming and J lost 7 bases; unmatched junction nucleotides: 2. The CDR3 is 12 amino acids. CDR3 protein: CAWSGAGGEQYF. In DNA form, the CDR3 reads TGTGCCTGGAGTGGTGCGGGAGGGGAGCAGTACTTC.

V usage is TRBV5-6 and J usage is TRBJ2-3; D perhaps matches TRBD2 (5 bases). This CDR3 has 15 residues. V gave up 2 bases and J gave up 2 bases, with 12 bases separating them. Germline CDR1 and CDR2: SGHDT and YYEEEE. The CDR3 region has the DNA TGTGCCAGCAGCTTAAATTCGGGGTCCACAGATACGCAGTATTTT. Amino acids: CASSLNSGSTDTQYF.

The chain uses TRBV6-1 and TRBJ2-5, with D perhaps being TRBD1 or TRBD2 (5 bases each). Trimming took off 3 bases at V and 5 bases at J, with 13 bases between the two ends. CDR1 and CDR2 (germline): MNHNS, SASEGT. The CDR3 totals 14 residues. The CDR3 coding sequence is TGTGCCAGCAGTGACGCGCTAGCAGGGGAGACCCAGTACTTC. This translates into CASSDALAGETQYF.

The chain combines TRBV20-1 with TRBJ2-4, with 9 bases matching TRBD1. The germline CDR1 and CDR2 sequences are DFQATT and SNEGSKA (reference sequence). This CDR3 has 17 residues. With V trimmed by 5 bases and J by 0 bases, 11 bases remained unmatched. In nucleotides, the CDR3 is TGCAGTGCTGGTGGACAGGGGAATAGCCTAGCCAAAAACATTCAGTACTTC. Translated, it gives CSAGGQGNSLAKNIQYF.

This clone was detected once. The chain employs TRBV27 and TRBJ2-1; perhaps TRBD2 as D (6 bases). The CDR3 is 16 amino acids. The V gene's germline CDR1 is MNHEY and CDR2 SMNVEV (reference sequence). Trimming stripped 5 bases from V and 0 bases from J, with 14 bases between. The chain's CDR3 is CASSRLLALSYNEQFF. CDR3 DNA sequence: TGTGCCAGCAGTCGCCTCCTAGCGCTCTCCTACAATGAGCAGTTCTTC.

The V and J genes are TRBV12-3 or TRBV12-4 and TRBJ2-7, with a possible D match to TRBD1 (6 bases). CDR3 length equals 12 residues. V lost 7 bases, J lost 5 bases, and 12 bases lay in between. The CDR3 region has the DNA TGTGCCAGCACCAACAGGGACCACGAGCAGTACTTC. This encodes CASTNRDHEQYF.

This sequence joins TRBV27 and TRBJ2-5, with D uncertain. The germline gives CDR1 MNHEY, CDR2 SMNVEV (reference sequence). The CDR3 has 14 amino acids. Trimming shortened V by 2 bases and J by 0 bases, and 7 bases separated the two germline ends. The CDR3 sequence is CASSLRPDQETQYF. The CDR3 coding sequence is TGTGCCAGCAGTTTAAGGCCGGACCAAGAGACCCAGTACTTC.

This clone was found once. The chain uses TRBV9 and TRBJ2-5; TRBD2 might be the D (6 bases). The CDR3 spans 13 residues. Germline lookup yields CDR1 SGDLS and CDR2 YYNGEE. V lost 2 bases to trimming and J lost 4 bases, with 9 bases between them. DNA of the CDR3: TGTGCCAGCAGCGTGGGACTGGGAGAGACCCAGTACTTC. The encoded protein is CASSVGLGETQYF.

V usage is TRBV27 and J usage is TRBJ2-3, with 7 bases identical to TRBD1. This CDR3 comprises 14 residues. With V trimmed by 6 bases and J by 3 bases, 6 bases remained unmatched. From germline, CDR1 is MNHEY and CDR2 SMNVEV (reference sequence). The CDR3 coding sequence is TGTGCCAGCAGGACAGGGTCGGGGACAGATACGCAGTATTTT. This encodes CASRTGSGTDTQYF.

Concerning this clone: A read error may produce the germline difference seen at one junction end. This chain joins TRBV6-2 or TRBV6-3 and TRBJ1-2; D ambiguous. Germline V gives CDR1 MNHEY, CDR2 SVGEGT. This CDR3 is built from 13 residues. CDR3 region: CASRYSEDYGYTF. CDR3 DNA: TGTGCCAGCAGATACTCCGAGGACTATGGCTACACCTTC.

The chain couples TRBV2 to TRBJ1-3; D is perhaps TRBD1 (5 bases). Deletions cut 9 bases from V and 2 bases from J, with 14 bases between. Germline assignment: CDR1 SNHLY and CDR2 FYNNEI. The CDR3 sequence is 14 residues long. The CDR3 spells CARGTPEAGNTIYF. The CDR3, as DNA: TGTGCCAGAGGGACGCCGGAGGCTGGAAACACCATATATTTT.

This sequence joins TRBV10-2 and TRBJ1-5; no firm D call. Looked up from germline, CDR1 is WSHSY and CDR2 is SAAADI. Trimming shortened V by 2 bases and J by 3 bases, and 2 bases separated the two germline ends. This CDR3 comprises 12 residues. The CDR3 DNA sequence: TGCGCCAGCAGTGAGCACAATCAGCCCCAGCATTTT. This encodes CASSEHNQPQHF.

V is TRBV28 and J is TRBJ2-3; D is ambiguous. Germline V gives CDR1 MDHEN, CDR2 SYDVKM. The ends were cut back, 5 bases at V and 2 bases at J, with 8 bases in the middle. CDR3 length: 13 amino acids. CDR3 nucleotide sequence: TGTGCCAGCAGTCCGGTCTACACAGATACGCAGTATTTT. It specifies CASSPVYTDTQYF.

The chain employs TRBV7-2 and TRBJ2-7, with 9 bases identical to TRBD2. With the DNA end fitting TRBJ2-1 better, the J assignment may be wrong. The CDR3 is 16 amino acids. Per the germline V gene, CDR1 is SGHTA and CDR2 is FQGNSA. Written as DNA, the CDR3 is TGTGCCAGCAGCTTAGGAAGGCTAGCGGGACCCTACGAGCAGTTCTTC. This sequence encodes CASSLGRLAGPYEQFF.

The genes are TRBV24-1 and TRBJ1-2; a possible D gene is TRBD1 (5 bases). Per the germline V gene, CDR1 is KGHDR and CDR2 is SFDVKD. This CDR3 is 15 amino acids long. The V and J ends lost 4 bases and 1 base respectively, with 12 bases between them. This CDR3 is CATSETGTVNYGYTF. In DNA form, the CDR3 reads TGTGCCACCAGTGAAACCGGGACGGTTAACTATGGCTACACCTTC.

The chain recombines TRBV25-1 with TRBJ2-1; D tentatively fits TRBD1 or TRBD2 (5 bases each). The CDR3 contains 15 residues. Germline CDR1 and CDR2: MGHDK and SYGVNS. V lost 4 bases and J 10 bases, leaving 20 bases between the germline ends. CDR3 sequence reads: CASSGSGTAQEEQFF. The DNA of the CDR3 is TGTGCCAGCAGTGGGTCGGGGACGGCGCAAGAGGAGCAGTTCTTC.

The genes are TRBV3-1 (or the pseudogene TRBV3-2) and TRBJ1-3; possible D gene TRBD1, 6 bases. CDR3 length: 15 amino acids. Between the trimmed V and J ends, which lost 1 base and 5 bases, there was a span of 12 bases. Per germline, CDR1 LGHDT and CDR2 YNNKEL (reference sequence). As DNA, the CDR3 is TGTGCCAGCAGCCAAGGTTCGGACAGTCGAAACACCATATATTTT. Translation gives CASSQGSDSRNTIYF.

The chain couples TRBV7-3 to TRBJ2-1; D gene uncertain. The CDR3 length is 13 residues. Germline V gene sequence: CDR1 SGHTA, CDR2 FQGTGA. V was clipped by 1 base and J by 8 bases, with 9 bases between them. CDR3 loop: CASSLKVLDEQFF. The CDR3, as DNA: TGTGCCAGCAGCTTAAAAGTGCTGGATGAGCAGTTCTTC. Supplemented by reference TRBV7-3 and TRBJ2-1, the full variable domain reads GAGVSQTPSNKVTEKGKYVELRCDPISGHTALYWYRQSLGQGPEFLIYFQGTGAADDSGLPNDRFFAVRPEGSVSTLKIQRTERGDSAVYLCASSLKVLDEQFFGPGTRLTVL.

The genes are TRBV7-3 and TRBJ2-1; D gene unclear. Germline lookup yields CDR1 SGHTA and CDR2 FQGTGA. CDR3 size: 13 residues. V gave up 3 bases and J gave up 5 bases, with 8 bases separating them. The CDR3 region has the DNA TGTGCCAGCAGCTTTTCTAACAACAATGAGCAGTTCTTC. Its translation is CASSFSNNNEQFF.

This chain links TRBV7-2 with TRBJ2-2; D remains ambiguous. The germline V gene has CDR1 SGHTA and CDR2 FQGNSA. V lost 2 bases, J lost 3 bases, and 10 bases lay in between. This CDR3 has 15 residues. The CDR3 DNA reads TGTGCCAGCAGCTTAATGTCCACAGACACCGGGGAGCTGTTTTTT. Protein: CASSLMSTDTGELFF.

The rearrangement uses TRBV2 and TRBJ1-1; TRBD1 matches 9 bases. V was clipped by 7 bases and J by 4 bases; unmatched bases: 7. The germline CDR1 and CDR2 sequences are SNHLY and FYNNEI. The CDR3 has 14 residues. CDR3 bases: TGTGCCAGCACCCTGGTGACAGGGGGCACTGAAGCTTTCTTT. It yields the protein CASTLVTGGTEAFF. Full variable domain (missing parts from reference TRBV2 and TRBJ1-1): EPEVTQTPSHQVTQMGQEVILRCVPISNHLYFYWYRQILGQKVEFLVSFYNNEISEKSEIFDDQFSVERPDGSNFTLKIRSTKLEDSAMYFCASTLVTGGTEAFFGQGTRLTVV.

The J gene is TRBJ1-2, the V gene TRBV3-1 (or the pseudogene TRBV3-2); D is undetermined. Looked up from germline, CDR1 is LGHDT and CDR2 is YNNKEL (reference sequence). The CDR3 is 15 amino acids. V was trimmed by 1 base and J by 4 bases, leaving 13 bases between them. The chain's CDR3 is CASSQGFGVPYGYTF. For the CDR3, the DNA is TGTGCCAGCAGCCAAGGGTTCGGCGTTCCCTATGGCTACACCTTC.

This rearrangement joins TRBV6-1 to TRBJ2-7; 10 bases fit TRBD1. Trimming removed 1 base from V and 6 bases from J; junction bases left unmatched: 3. Germline V CDR1 and CDR2: MNHNS, SASEGT. The CDR3 is made up of 14 amino acids. CDR3 sequence reads: CASSEGTGGTEQYF. In DNA form, the CDR3 reads TGTGCCAGCAGTGAAGGGACAGGGGGTACCGAGCAGTACTTC.

This chain links TRBV3-1 (or the pseudogene TRBV3-2) with TRBJ1-6; D ambiguous. Trimming took 3 bases from V and 6 from J, leaving 15 bases between them. The CDR3 has 16 residues. Germline V gene lookup returns CDR1 LGHDT and CDR2 YNNKEL (reference sequence). CDR3 amino acids: CASSQRPIVGNSPLHF. The CDR3 DNA is TGTGCCAGCAGCCAGAGGCCTATTGTCGGTAATTCACCCCTCCACTTT.

The chain employs TRBV7-3 and TRBJ2-5, with D possibly being TRBD1 (7 bases). There are 13 residues in the CDR3. Germline CDR1 and CDR2: SGHTA and FQGTGA. Trimming cost V 8 bases and J 5 bases, with 15 bases left between them. The CDR3 region has the DNA TGTGCCAGCGCCTTCGCAGGGGGGGAGACCCAGTACTTC. Encoded protein: CASAFAGGETQYF.

This rearrangement joins TRBV7-8 to TRBJ2-5, with 8 bases lining up with TRBD2. Trimming removed 5 bases from V and 0 bases from J; junction bases left unmatched: 8. From germline, CDR1 is SGHVS and CDR2 FQNEAQ. The CDR3 is made up of 16 amino acids. The CDR3 bases are TGTGCCAGCAGCCTCCGGGCTAGCGGGTACCAAGAGACCCAGTACTTC. It yields the protein CASSLRASGYQETQYF.

This sequence joins TRBV9 and TRBJ2-3; 10 nucleotides line up with TRBD2. Germline V gene data show CDR1 as SGDLS and CDR2 as YYNGEE. The CDR3 runs 14 residues. V shed 0 bases and J 9 bases; nucleotides not matched to a gene: 4. This CDR3 is CASSVALAGETQYF. In DNA form, the CDR3 reads TGTGCCAGCAGCGTAGCCCTAGCGGGGGAAACGCAGTATTTT.

The V and J genes are TRBV7-9 and TRBJ2-7; 9 positions agree with TRBD1. The CDR3 is 16 amino acids. J was trimmed by 4 bases and V by 3 bases; bases with no gene match: 10. Germline CDR1 SEHNR, CDR2 FQNEAQ (reference sequence). The CDR3 sequence is CASSFKDRGGGYEQYF. For the CDR3, the DNA is TGTGCCAGCAGCTTTAAGGACAGGGGAGGAGGATACGAGCAGTACTTC.

The chain employs TRBV30 and TRBJ1-6, with D hard to call. This CDR3 contains 15 residues. V was shortened by 0 bases and J by 4 bases, with 10 bases between the two germline ends. Germline V gene data show CDR1 as GTSNPN and CDR2 as SVGIG (reference sequence). CDR3 coding DNA: TGTGCCTGGAGTGTACAAGCGGGTTATAATTCACCCCTCCACTTT. This codes for CAWSVQAGYNSPLHF.